This entry is about one TCR beta chain. Its antigen is not identified. From germline, CDR1 is SGHRS and CDR2 YFSETQ. The CDR3 length is 14 residues. Trimming cost V 2 bases and J 0 bases, with 9 bases left between them. With 10-nucleotide random UMIs, 5'RACE was used to make the cDNA. TCRdb itself ran the 5' RACE reads through MiXCR, one entry per CDR3 protein. The repertoire consists of tens of thousands of distinct CDR3 sequences, with roughly a tenth occurring once and the leading ten covering 8.5% to 10%. The data belong to a study of neurological immune-mediated disorders. Findings and caveats of the study: None of the CDR3 amino acid sequences in expanded clones turned up in more than one subject, which points to private repertoires in all groups. Levels of TCR clonal expansion peaked in HTLV-1-associated myelopathy and reached their lowest in multiple sclerosis, under those of healthy controls.

The time point is: longitudinal time-point 1 (baseline). A total of 2 million PBMCs stored at -80 degrees C provided the unsorted libraries. The receptor's source is a man aged 30-40 years in good health. The sample comprised PBMCs. V usage is TRBV5-1 and J usage is TRBJ2-7; D is perhaps TRBD1 (5 bases). The CDR3 is CASSLDSVSYEQYF. The DNA for the CDR3 is TGCGCCAGCAGCTTAGACAGTGTCTCCTACGAGCAGTACTTC.